The 13 T cell receptor beta chains listed next were all sequenced from one sample in a study of PD-1 blockade in mismatch repair-deficient tumors. Produced via immunoSEQ multiplex PCR; TCRdb's table is partial and in-frame only. This table holds some 100,000 clones, over 65% found once. The sequences come from peripheral blood, collected roughly eight months after starting pembrolizumab. The receptors come from an adult with mismatch repair-deficient cancer.

V is TRBV5-1 and J is TRBJ1-1, with TRBD1 matching 7 bases. With V trimmed by 4 bases and J by 4 bases, 7 bases remained unmatched. Germline lookup yields CDR1 SGHRS and CDR2 YFSETQ. This CDR3 is built from 14 residues. CDR3 in amino acids: CASSLTAGGTEAFF. The CDR3 region has the DNA TGCGCCAGCAGCCTGACGGCAGGGGGCACTGAAGCTTTCTTT.

This clone was observed a single time. V and J are TRBV5-6 and TRBJ2-3; the match to TRBD2 covers 10 bases. The CDR3 is 15 amino acids. With 2 bases clipped from V and 6 bases from J, the junction kept 6 bases outside the gene matches. Germline V gives CDR1 SGHDT, CDR2 YYEEEE. The CDR3 spells CASSLTAGGPDTQYF. In DNA, the CDR3 is TGTGCCAGCAGCTTAACAGCGGGAGGGCCCGATACGCAGTATTTT.

V usage is TRBV29-1 and J usage is TRBJ1-1, with D hard to call. The CDR3 consists of 13 residues. Germline CDR1 is SQVTM and CDR2 is ANQGSEA. Trimming removed 3 bases at V and 3 bases at J, with 11 bases between. In nucleotides, the CDR3 is TGCAGCGTTGATTGGGGTGATGACACTGAAGCTTTCTTT. This encodes CSVDWGDDTEAFF.

The chain couples TRBV19 to TRBJ2-1; D possibly matches TRBD1 or TRBD2 (6 bases each). The CDR3 has 16 amino acids. The germline V gene encodes CDR1 LNHDA and CDR2 SQIVND (reference sequence). V was clipped by 6 bases and J by 3 bases, with 18 bases between them. The CDR3 DNA reads TGTGCCAGTAGCTTGTCTACCGGGGGACACTACAATGAGCAGTTCTTC. Residues: CASSLSTGGHYNEQFF.

In its sample, this clone was seen a few times. The chain employs TRBV7-2 and TRBJ2-7; D is possibly TRBD1 (6 bases). The CDR3 length is 12 residues. In germline, CDR1 is SGHTA, CDR2 FQGNSA. The V and J ends lost 4 bases and 5 bases respectively, with 9 bases between them. CDR3 nucleotides: TGTGCCAGCAGCTACAGGGCTAACGAGCAGTACTTC. Protein sequence: CASSYRANEQYF.

This rearrangement joins TRBV4-2 to TRBJ2-7, with TRBD2 identical over 7 bases. The trim removed 0 bases at V and 0 bases at J, leaving 2 bases unmatched. The CDR3 length is 15 residues. Germline V gene sequence: CDR1 LGHNA, CDR2 YNFKEQ. As DNA, the CDR3 is TGTGCCAGCAGCCAAGATTGGGACTACTCCTACGAGCAGTACTTC. Its protein product is CASSQDWDYSYEQYF.

The rearrangement uses TRBV28 and TRBJ2-7; the D gene is possibly TRBD1 (6 bases). This CDR3 region has 15 residues. Germline CDR1 is MDHEN and CDR2 is SYDVKM. V lost 5 bases to trimming and J lost 2 bases, with 16 bases between them. The CDR3 bases are TGTGCCAGCAGTCGAACAGGGAAGTCCACCTACGAGCAGTACTTC. It encodes CASSRTGKSTYEQYF.

This clone was found once. The V call is TRBV6-5, the J call TRBJ2-7; no reliable D call. Germline-derived CDR1 and CDR2 are MNHEY and SVGAGI. V lost 8 bases to trimming and J lost 7 bases, with 15 bases between them. There are 12 residues in the CDR3. CDR3 amino acids: CASRSRSLEQYF. In DNA form, the CDR3 reads TGTGCCAGCCGCTCCAGGAGCTTGGAGCAGTACTTC.

V and J are TRBV9 and TRBJ2-1; 8 nucleotides match TRBD1. The V gene end was trimmed by 1 base and the J gene end by 6 bases; junction bases not matched to a gene: 6. Germline lookup yields CDR1 SGDLS and CDR2 YYNGEE. The CDR3 length is 15 residues. As DNA, the CDR3 is TGTGCCAGCAGCGTAAAGACAGGGGATCTCAATGAGCAGTTCTTC. Amino acids: CASSVKTGDLNEQFF.

This clone is a singleton in its sample. The chain joins TRBV6-6 to TRBJ1-2; perhaps TRBD1 as D (6 bases). In germline, CDR1 is MNHNY, CDR2 SVGAGI (reference sequence). V was cut by 2 bases and J by 5 bases, with 15 bases left in between. This CDR3 region has 15 residues. CDR3 sequence reads: CASSYPGQFRYGYTF. In DNA, the CDR3 is TGTGCCAGCAGTTACCCAGGACAGTTTCGTTATGGCTACACCTTC.

This clone was detected once. This chain uses TRBV28 with TRBJ2-7; D not resolved. Between the trimmed V and J ends, which lost 4 bases and 0 bases, there was a span of 10 bases. This CDR3 region has 14 residues. Germline V gives CDR1 MDHEN, CDR2 SYDVKM. CDR3 sequence: CASSSPASSYEQYF. In nucleotides, the CDR3 is TGTGCCAGCAGTTCTCCAGCAAGCTCCTACGAGCAGTACTTC.

This clone was seen once. J is TRBJ2-5 and V is TRBV7-2; D ambiguous. The CDR3 is 15 amino acids. V was pared by 0 bases and J by 2 bases, with 10 bases between. Germline loops: CDR1 SGHTA, CDR2 FQGNSA. CDR3 DNA sequence: TGTGCCAGCAGCTTAGCGCTTGCCCGTCAAGAGACCCAGTACTTC. Its protein is CASSLALARQETQYF. Together with reference TRBV7-2 and TRBJ2-5, the CDR3 gives the full variable domain: GAGVSQSPSNKVTEKGKDVELRCDPISGHTALYWYRQSLGQGLEFLIYFQGNSAPDKSGLPSDRFSAERTGGSVSTLTIQRTQQEDSAVYLCASSLALARQETQYFGPGTRLLVL.

V gene TRBV6-1 combines with J gene TRBJ2-7, with TRBD1 as a possible D gene (6 bases). Trimming removed 10 bases at V and 0 bases at J, with 16 bases between. CDR1 and CDR2 from the germline V gene are MNHNS and SASEGT. The CDR3 spans 14 residues. The CDR3 DNA sequence: TGTGCCACCTCGGGACACTTCCCCTCCTACGAGCAGTACTTC. Translating it yields CATSGHFPSYEQYF.